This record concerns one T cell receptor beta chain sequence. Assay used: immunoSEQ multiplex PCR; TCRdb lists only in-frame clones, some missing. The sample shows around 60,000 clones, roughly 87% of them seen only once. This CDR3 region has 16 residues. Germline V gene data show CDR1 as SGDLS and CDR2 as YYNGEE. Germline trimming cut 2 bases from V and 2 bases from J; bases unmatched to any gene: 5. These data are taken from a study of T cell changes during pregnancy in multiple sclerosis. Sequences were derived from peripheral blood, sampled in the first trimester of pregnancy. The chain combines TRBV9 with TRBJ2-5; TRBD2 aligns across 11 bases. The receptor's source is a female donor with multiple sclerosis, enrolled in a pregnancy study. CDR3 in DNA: TGTGCCAGCAGCGTCGGACTAGCGGGTTCTCAAGAGACCCAGTACTTC. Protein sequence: CASSVGLAGSQETQYF.